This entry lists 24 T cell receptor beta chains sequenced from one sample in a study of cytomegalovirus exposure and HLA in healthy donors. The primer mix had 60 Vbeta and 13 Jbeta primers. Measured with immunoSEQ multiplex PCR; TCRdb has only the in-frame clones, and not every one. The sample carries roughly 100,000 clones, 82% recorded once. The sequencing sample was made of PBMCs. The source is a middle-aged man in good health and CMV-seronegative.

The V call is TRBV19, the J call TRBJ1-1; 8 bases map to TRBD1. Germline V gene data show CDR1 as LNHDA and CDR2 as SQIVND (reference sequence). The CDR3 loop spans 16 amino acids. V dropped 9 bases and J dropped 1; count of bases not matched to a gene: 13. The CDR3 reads CASSPRPDRGNTEAFF. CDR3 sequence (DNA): TGTGCCAGCTCACCTAGACCCGACAGGGGGAACACTGAAGCTTTCTTT.

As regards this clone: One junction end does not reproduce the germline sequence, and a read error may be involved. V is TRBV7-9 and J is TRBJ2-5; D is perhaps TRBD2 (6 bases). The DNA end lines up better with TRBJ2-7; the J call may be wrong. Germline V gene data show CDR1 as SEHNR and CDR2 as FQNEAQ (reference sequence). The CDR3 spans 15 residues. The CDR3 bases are TGTTCCAGCAGCTTAGGTTCGGGAGTCGGCTACGAGCAGTACTTC. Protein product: CSSSLGSGVGYEQYF.

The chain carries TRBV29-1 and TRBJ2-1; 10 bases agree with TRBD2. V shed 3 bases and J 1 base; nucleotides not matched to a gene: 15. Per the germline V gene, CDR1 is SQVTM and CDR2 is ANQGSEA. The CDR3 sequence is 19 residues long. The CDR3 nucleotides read TGCAGCGTTGAGTCTTCCGGGACTAGCGTCATTATTTCCTACAATGAGCAGTTCTTC. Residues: CSVESSGTSVIISYNEQFF.

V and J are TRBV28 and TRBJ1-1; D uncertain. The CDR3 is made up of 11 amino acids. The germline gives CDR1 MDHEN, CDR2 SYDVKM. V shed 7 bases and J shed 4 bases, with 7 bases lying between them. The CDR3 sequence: CASIKSTEAFF. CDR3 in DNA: TGTGCCAGCATCAAATCCACTGAAGCTTTCTTT.

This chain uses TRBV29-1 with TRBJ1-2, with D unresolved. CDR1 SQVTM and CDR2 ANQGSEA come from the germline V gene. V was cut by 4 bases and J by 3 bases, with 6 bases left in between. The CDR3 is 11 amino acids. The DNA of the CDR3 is TGCAGCGTTGCGGAGGACTATGGCTACACCTTC. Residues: CSVAEDYGYTF.

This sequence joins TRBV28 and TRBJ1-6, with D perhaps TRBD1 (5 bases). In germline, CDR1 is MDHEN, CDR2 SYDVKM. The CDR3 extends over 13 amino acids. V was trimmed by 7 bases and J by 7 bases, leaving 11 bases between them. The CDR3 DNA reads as TGTGCCAGCAAGTACAGGTCCAATTCACCCCTCCACTTT. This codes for CASKYRSNSPLHF.

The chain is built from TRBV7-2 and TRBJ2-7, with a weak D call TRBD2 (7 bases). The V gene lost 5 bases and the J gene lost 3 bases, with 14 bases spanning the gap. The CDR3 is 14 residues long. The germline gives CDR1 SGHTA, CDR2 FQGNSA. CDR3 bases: TGTGCCAGCAGCCTTGGGAGGGGGGACTACGAGCAGTACTTC. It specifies CASSLGRGDYEQYF.

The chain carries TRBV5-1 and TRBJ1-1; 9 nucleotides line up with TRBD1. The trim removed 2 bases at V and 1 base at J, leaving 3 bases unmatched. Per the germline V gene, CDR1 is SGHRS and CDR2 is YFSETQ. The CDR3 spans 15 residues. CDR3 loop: CASSFGGQGNTEAFF. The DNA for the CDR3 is TGCGCCAGCAGCTTTGGGGGACAGGGGAACACTGAAGCTTTCTTT.

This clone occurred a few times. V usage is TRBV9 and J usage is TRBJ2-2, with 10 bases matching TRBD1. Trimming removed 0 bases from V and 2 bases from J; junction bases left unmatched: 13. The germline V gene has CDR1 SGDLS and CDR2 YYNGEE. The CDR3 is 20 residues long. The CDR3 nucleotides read TGTGCCAGCAGCGTAGGGGAAAGAGGACAGGGGGGCGATAACACCGGGGAGCTGTTTTTT. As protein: CASSVGERGQGGDNTGELFF.

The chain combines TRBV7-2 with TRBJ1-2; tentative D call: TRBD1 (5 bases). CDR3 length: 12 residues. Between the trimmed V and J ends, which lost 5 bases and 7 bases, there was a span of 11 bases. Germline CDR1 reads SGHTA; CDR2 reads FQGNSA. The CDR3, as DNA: TGTGCCAGCAGCATGGGTAGGGGTGGCTACACCTTC. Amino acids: CASSMGRGGYTF.

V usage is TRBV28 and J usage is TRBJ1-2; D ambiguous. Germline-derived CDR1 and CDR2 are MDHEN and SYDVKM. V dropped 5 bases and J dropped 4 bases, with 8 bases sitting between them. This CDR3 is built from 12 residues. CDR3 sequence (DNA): TGTGCCAGCAGTCGGGGTGGCTATGGCTACACCTTC. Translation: CASSRGGYGYTF.

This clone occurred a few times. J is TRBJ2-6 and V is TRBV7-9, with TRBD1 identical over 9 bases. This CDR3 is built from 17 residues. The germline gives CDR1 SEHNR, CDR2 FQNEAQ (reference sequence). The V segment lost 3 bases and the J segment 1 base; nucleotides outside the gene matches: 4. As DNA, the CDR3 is TGTGCCAGCAGCTTGGGGACAGGGATATCTGGGGCCAACGTCCTGACTTTC. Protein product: CASSLGTGISGANVLTF.

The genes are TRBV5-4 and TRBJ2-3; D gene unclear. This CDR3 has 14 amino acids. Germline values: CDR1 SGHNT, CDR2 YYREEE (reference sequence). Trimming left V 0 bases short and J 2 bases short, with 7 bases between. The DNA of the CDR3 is TGTGCCAGCAGCTTGGTAGAATACACAGATACGCAGTATTTT. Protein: CASSLVEYTDTQYF.

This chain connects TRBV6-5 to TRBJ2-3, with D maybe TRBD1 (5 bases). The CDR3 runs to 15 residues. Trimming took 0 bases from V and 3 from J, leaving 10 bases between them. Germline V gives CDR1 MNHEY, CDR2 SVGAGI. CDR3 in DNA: TGTGCCAGCAGTTACTCGGGCAGGGCAACAGATACGCAGTATTTT. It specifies CASSYSGRATDTQYF.

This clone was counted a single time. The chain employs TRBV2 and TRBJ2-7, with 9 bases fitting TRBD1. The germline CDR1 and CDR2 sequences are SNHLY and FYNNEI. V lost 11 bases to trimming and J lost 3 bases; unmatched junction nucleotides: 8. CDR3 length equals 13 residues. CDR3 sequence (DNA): TGTGCCGTAGGACAGGGGACTCTCTACGAGCAGTACTTC. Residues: CAVGQGTLYEQYF.

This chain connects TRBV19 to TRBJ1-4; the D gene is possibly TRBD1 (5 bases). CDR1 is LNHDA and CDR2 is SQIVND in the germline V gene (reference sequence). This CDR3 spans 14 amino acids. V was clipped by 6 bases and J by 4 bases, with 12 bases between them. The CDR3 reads CASSRWGLNEKLFF. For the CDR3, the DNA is TGTGCCAGTAGCCGTTGGGGCCTTAATGAAAAACTGTTTTTT.

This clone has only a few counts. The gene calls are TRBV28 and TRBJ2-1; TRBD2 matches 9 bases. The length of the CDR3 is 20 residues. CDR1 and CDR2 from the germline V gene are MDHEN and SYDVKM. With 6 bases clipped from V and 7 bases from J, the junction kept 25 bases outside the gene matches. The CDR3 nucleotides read TGTGCCAGCAGAACGACGTCACTATGGACCGACGGGACTAGCAAGAATGAGCAGTTCTTC. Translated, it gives CASRTTSLWTDGTSKNEQFF.

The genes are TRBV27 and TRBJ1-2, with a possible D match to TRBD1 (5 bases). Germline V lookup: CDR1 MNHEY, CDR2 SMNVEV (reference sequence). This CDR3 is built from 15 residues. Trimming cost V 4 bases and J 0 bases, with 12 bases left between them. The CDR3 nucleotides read TGTGCCAGCAGTTGGAGGAGGGACTCTAACTATGGCTACACCTTC. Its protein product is CASSWRRDSNYGYTF.

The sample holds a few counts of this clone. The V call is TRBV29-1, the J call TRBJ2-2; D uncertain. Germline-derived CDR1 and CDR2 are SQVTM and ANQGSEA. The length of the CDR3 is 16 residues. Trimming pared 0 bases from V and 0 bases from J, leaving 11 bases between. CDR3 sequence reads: CSVEDHISPNTGELFF. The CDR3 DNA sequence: TGCAGCGTTGAAGATCACATAAGTCCGAACACCGGGGAGCTGTTTTTT.

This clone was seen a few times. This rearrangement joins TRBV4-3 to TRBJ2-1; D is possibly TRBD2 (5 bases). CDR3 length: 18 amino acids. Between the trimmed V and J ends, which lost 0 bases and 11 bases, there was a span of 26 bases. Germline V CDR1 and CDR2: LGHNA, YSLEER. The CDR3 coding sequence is TGCGCCAGCAGCCAAGAGGTTTCCCGGGATACCTTAATGAATCAGCAGTTCTTC. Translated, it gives CASSQEVSRDTLMNQQFF.

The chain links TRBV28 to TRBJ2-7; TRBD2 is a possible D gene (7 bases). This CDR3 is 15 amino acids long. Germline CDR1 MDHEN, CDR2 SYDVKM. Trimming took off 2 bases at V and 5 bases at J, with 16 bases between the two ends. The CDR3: CASSLTQGRENEQYF. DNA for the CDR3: TGTGCCAGCAGTTTAACGCAGGGGCGGGAGAACGAGCAGTACTTC.

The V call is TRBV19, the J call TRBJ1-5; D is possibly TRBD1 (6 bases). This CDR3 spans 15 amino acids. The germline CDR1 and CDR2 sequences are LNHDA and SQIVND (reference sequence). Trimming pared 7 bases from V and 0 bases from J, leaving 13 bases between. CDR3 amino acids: CASTDRTVSNQPQHF. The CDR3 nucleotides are TGTGCCAGTACCGACCGGACAGTTAGCAATCAGCCCCAGCATTTT.

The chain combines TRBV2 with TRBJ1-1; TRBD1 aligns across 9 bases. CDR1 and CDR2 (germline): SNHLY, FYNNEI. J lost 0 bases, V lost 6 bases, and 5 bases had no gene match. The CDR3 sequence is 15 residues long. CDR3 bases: TGTGCCAGCAGGGTCGGACAGGGGTTGAACACTGAAGCTTTCTTT. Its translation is CASRVGQGLNTEAFF. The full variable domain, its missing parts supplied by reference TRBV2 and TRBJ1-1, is EPEVTQTPSHQVTQMGQEVILRCVPISNHLYFYWYRQILGQKVEFLVSFYNNEISEKSEIFDDQFSVERPDGSNFTLKIRSTKLEDSAMYFCASRVGQGLNTEAFFGQGTRLTVV.

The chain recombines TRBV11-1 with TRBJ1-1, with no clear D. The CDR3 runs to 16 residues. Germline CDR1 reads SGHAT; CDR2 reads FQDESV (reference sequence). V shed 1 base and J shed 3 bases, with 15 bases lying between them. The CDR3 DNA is TGTGCCAGCAGCTTAGGGGTGCGGCGGGCGGACACTGAAGCTTTCTTT. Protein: CASSLGVRRADTEAFF.